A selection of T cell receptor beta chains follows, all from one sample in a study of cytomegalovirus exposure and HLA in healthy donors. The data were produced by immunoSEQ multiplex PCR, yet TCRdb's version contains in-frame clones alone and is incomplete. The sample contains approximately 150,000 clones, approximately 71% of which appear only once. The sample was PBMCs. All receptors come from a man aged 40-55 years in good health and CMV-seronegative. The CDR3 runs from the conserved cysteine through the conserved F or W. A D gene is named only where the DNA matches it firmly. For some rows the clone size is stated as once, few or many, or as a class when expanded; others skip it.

CDR3: CASSRDSYNSPLHF
DNA: TGTGCCAGTAGCCGGGACTCCTATAATTCACCCCTCCACTTT
V: TRBV19
J: TRBJ1-6
size: NA
length: 14
D: NA

CDR3: CASSLGQGADIQYF
DNA: TGTGCCAGCAGTTTGGGTCAGGGGGCAGACATTCAGTACTTC
V: TRBV28
J: TRBJ2-4
size: NA
length: 14
D: TRBD1

CDR3: CATSRGYSSGQINQPQHF
DNA: TGTGCCACCAGCAGAGGATATAGTTCGGGACAGATCAATCAGCCCCAGCATTTT
V: TRBV15
J: TRBJ1-5
size: NA
length: 18
D: TRBD1

CDR3: CASSLAGLAGARYQETQYF
DNA: TGCGCCAGCAGCTTGGCCGGTCTAGCGGGGGCCAGGTACCAAGAGACCCAGTACTTC
V: TRBV5-1
J: TRBJ2-5
size: NA
length: 19
D: TRBD2

CDR3: CASSPRDKPYEQYF
DNA: TGTGCCAGTAGTCCACGGGACAAACCCTACGAGCAGTACTTC
V: TRBV19
J: TRBJ2-7
size: NA
length: 14
D: NA

CDR3: CASSFGVSTYEQYF
DNA: TGTGCCAGCAGTTTCGGGGTATCCACCTACGAGCAGTACTTC
V: TRBV28
J: TRBJ2-7
size: NA
length: 14
D: NA

CDR3: CASSQDPDRGREKLFF
DNA: TGCGCCAGCAGCCAAGATCCGGACAGGGGACGGGAAAAACTGTTTTTT
V: TRBV4-1
J: TRBJ1-4
size: NA
length: 16
D: TRBD1

CDR3: CASSHPLGTSYGYTF
DNA: TGTGCCAGCAGCCACCCCCTAGGGACTAGCTATGGCTACACCTTC
V: TRBV5-4
J: TRBJ1-2
size: NA
length: 15
D: NA

CDR3: CAISQGYNQPQHF
DNA: TGTGCCATCAGTCAGGGGTACAATCAGCCCCAGCATTTT
V: TRBV28
J: TRBJ1-5
size: NA
length: 13
D: NA

CDR3: CASRTGSGNQPQHF
DNA: TGTGCCAGCAGAACAGGGTCGGGCAATCAGCCCCAGCATTTT
V: TRBV6-5
J: TRBJ1-5
size: once
length: 14
D: NA

CDR3: CASSGGLAGGKIMFYEQYF
DNA: TGTGCCAGCAGTGGAGGACTAGCGGGGGGTAAGATAATGTTCTACGAGCAGTACTTC
V: TRBV28
J: TRBJ2-7
size: NA
length: 19
D: TRBD2

CDR3: CASRGTGGYGYTF
DNA: TGTGCCAGCAGGGGGACAGGGGGGTATGGCTACACCTTC
V: TRBV6-5
J: TRBJ1-2
size: few
length: 13
D: TRBD1

CDR3: CASKGPNSNQPQHF
DNA: TGTGCCAGCAAGGGGCCGAACTCGAATCAGCCCCAGCATTTT
V: TRBV6-5
J: TRBJ1-5
size: few
length: 14
D: NA

CDR3: CASSQAALGATDTQYF
DNA: TGCGCCAGCAGCCAAGCCGCATTGGGCGCAACAGATACGCAGTATTTT
V: TRBV4-1
J: TRBJ2-3
size: NA
length: 16
D: NA

CDR3: CASSPRRGASTDTQYF
DNA: TGCGCCAGCAGCCCAAGACGGGGGGCCAGCACAGATACGCAGTATTTT
V: TRBV5-1
J: TRBJ2-3
size: NA
length: 16
D: NA

CDR3: CASSLGTGRSQETQYF
DNA: TGCGCCAGCAGCTTGGGGACAGGACGTTCCCAAGAGACCCAGTACTTC
V: TRBV5-1
J: TRBJ2-5
size: few
length: 16
D: TRBD1

CDR3: CASSSPDSLGMGMQFF
DNA: TGTGCCAGCAGCTCCCCGGACTCACTCGGGATGGGCATGCAGTTCTTC
V: TRBV11-3
J: TRBJ2-1
size: NA
length: 16
D: NA

CDR3: CASSQDRVPYEQYF
DNA: TGTGCCAGCAGTCAAGACAGGGTTCCCTACGAGCAGTACTTC
V: TRBV27
J: TRBJ2-7
size: few
length: 14
D: TRBD1

CDR3: CASSEAQGNGYTF
DNA: TGCGCCAGCAGCGAGGCTCAGGGGAATGGCTACACCTTC
V: TRBV5-1
J: TRBJ1-2
size: NA
length: 13
D: NA

CDR3: CASSLGQSYEQYF
DNA: TGTGCCAGCTCCTTGGGGCAGTCCTACGAGCAGTACTTC
V: TRBV28
J: TRBJ2-7
size: NA
length: 13
D: NA

CDR3: CASGGREWEQYF
DNA: TGTGCCAGTGGGGGGCGGGAGTGGGAGCAGTACTTC
V: TRBV6-4
J: TRBJ2-5
size: NA
length: 12
D: NA

CDR3: CASIPIAGSGFNEQFF
DNA: TGTGCCAGCATCCCAATAGCGGGGTCGGGCTTCAATGAGCAGTTCTTC
V: TRBV6-7
J: TRBJ2-1
size: NA
length: 16
D: TRBD2

CDR3: CASSSSEAFF
DNA: TGTGCCAGCAGCTCTTCTGAAGCTTTCTTT
V: TRBV7-9
J: TRBJ1-1
size: NA
length: 10
D: NA

CDR3: CASSSLGQGIRKLFF
DNA: TGTGCCAGCAGCTCATTAGGACAGGGGATCCGAAAACTGTTTTTT
V: TRBV7-9
J: TRBJ1-4
size: NA
length: 15
D: TRBD1

CDR3: CASSWGQGGGEQFF
DNA: TGTGCCAGCAGCTGGGGACAGGGTGGAGGTGAGCAGTTCTTC
V: TRBV5-4
J: TRBJ2-1
size: NA
length: 14
D: TRBD1

CDR3: CASSLETSGGGLNTGELFF
DNA: TGTGCCAGCAGCTTAGAGACTAGCGGGGGGGGATTGAACACCGGGGAGCTGTTTTTT
V: TRBV11-2
J: TRBJ2-2
size: NA
length: 19
D: TRBD2

CDR3: CASSSSAGGSGNTIYF
DNA: TGTGCCAGCAGCTCCTCGGCAGGGGGCTCTGGAAACACCATATATTTT
V: TRBV5-4
J: TRBJ1-3
size: NA
length: 16
D: TRBD1

CDR3: CASSDSGGIAKNIQYF
DNA: TGTGCCAGCAGTGATAGCGGGGGTATAGCCAAAAACATTCAGTACTTC
V: TRBV6-1
J: TRBJ2-4
size: NA
length: 16
D: TRBD2

CDR3: CASSLGLAMDEQFF
DNA: TGCGCCAGCAGCTTGGGACTAGCGATGGATGAGCAGTTCTTC
V: TRBV5-1
J: TRBJ2-1
size: NA
length: 14
D: TRBD2

CDR3: CASSDRAPSEKLFF
DNA: TGTGCCAGCAGCGACAGGGCACCTTCCGAAAAACTGTTTTTT
V: TRBV9
J: TRBJ1-4
size: few
length: 14
D: NA

CDR3: CASSMMFRDYGYTF
DNA: TGTGCCAGTAGTATGATGTTTCGGGACTATGGCTACACCTTC
V: TRBV19
J: TRBJ1-2
size: NA
length: 14
D: NA

CDR3: CASSEPGQGYLGYTF
DNA: TGTGCCAGCAGCGAACCGGGACAGGGCTATCTTGGCTACACCTTC
V: TRBV5-6
J: TRBJ1-2
size: NA
length: 15
D: TRBD1

CDR3: CASSTSGDYEQYF
DNA: TGCGCCAGCAGTACTAGCGGGGACTACGAGCAGTACTTC
V: TRBV5-1
J: TRBJ2-7
size: NA
length: 13
D: TRBD2

CDR3: CASSPRTGSEQFF
DNA: TGTGCCAGCAGCCCTAGGACAGGGAGTGAGCAGTTCTTC
V: TRBV13
J: TRBJ2-1
size: NA
length: 13
D: TRBD1

CDR3: CASTLLGVNTEAFF
DNA: TGTGCCAGCACCCTTCTAGGAGTTAACACTGAAGCTTTCTTT
V: TRBV2
J: TRBJ1-1
size: NA
length: 14
D: NA

CDR3: CASSTRQGDSYEQYF
DNA: TGCGCCAGCAGCACCCGACAGGGGGACTCCTACGAGCAGTACTTC
V: TRBV5-1
J: TRBJ2-7
size: NA
length: 15
D: TRBD1

CDR3: CASSARDRGRGYTF
DNA: TGTGCCAGCAGCGCTCGAGACAGGGGTCGAGGCTACACCTTC
V: TRBV7-2
J: TRBJ1-2
size: NA
length: 14
D: TRBD1

CDR3: CASSDRGGEQYF
DNA: TGTGCCAGCAGTGACAGGGGAGGGGAGCAGTACTTC
V: TRBV6-1
J: TRBJ2-7
size: once
length: 12
D: NA

CDR3: CASQSGQGLSEPQHF
DNA: TGTGCCAGCCAATCAGGGCAGGGGTTGTCCGAACCCCAGCATTTT
V: TRBV18
J: TRBJ1-5
size: NA
length: 15
D: NA

CDR3: CASSAHRGLADTQYF
DNA: TGTGCCAGCAGTGCCCACAGGGGACTAGCAGATACGCAGTATTTT
V: TRBV25-1
J: TRBJ2-3
size: NA
length: 15
D: NA

CDR3: CASSTRGQQSEQYF
DNA: TGTGCCAGTAGTACAAGGGGGCAGCAGTCGGAGCAGTACTTC
V: TRBV19
J: TRBJ2-7
size: NA
length: 14
D: TRBD1

CDR3: CASTPPGGHNEQFF
DNA: TGTGCCAGCACCCCCCCGGGGGGCCATAATGAGCAGTTCTTC
V: TRBV6-5
J: TRBJ2-1
size: NA
length: 14
D: NA

CDR3: CASSLGTSGGATTYEQYF
DNA: TGTGCCAGCAGCTTAGGGACTAGCGGGGGGGCAACTACGTACGAGCAGTACTTC
V: TRBV7-8
J: TRBJ2-7
size: NA
length: 18
D: TRBD2

CDR3: CASSDELPGQQHF
DNA: TGTGCCAGCAGTGACGAACTTCCGGGACAGCAGCATTTT
V: TRBV2
J: TRBJ1-5
size: NA
length: 13
D: TRBD1

CDR3: CASSIPSGGAGEQYF
DNA: TGCGCCAGCAGCATTCCTAGCGGGGGGGCCGGTGAGCAGTACTTC
V: TRBV4-3
J: TRBJ2-7
size: NA
length: 15
D: TRBD2

CDR3: CASRGQINTDTQYF
DNA: TGTGCCAGCAGGGGACAGATCAACACAGATACGCAGTATTTT
V: TRBV6-1
J: TRBJ2-3
size: NA
length: 14
D: TRBD1

CDR3: CASYSDREGSGYTF
DNA: TGTGCCAGTTATTCGGACAGGGAAGGTAGTGGCTACACCTTC
V: TRBV27
J: TRBJ1-2
size: NA
length: 14
D: TRBD1

CDR3: CASSLGGGQPQHF
DNA: TGTGCCAGCAGCCTCGGCGGGGGTCAGCCCCAGCATTTT
V: TRBV7-9
J: TRBJ1-5
size: NA
length: 13
D: NA

CDR3: CASSVDGVNTEAFF
DNA: TGTGCCAGCAGCGTAGACGGGGTGAACACTGAAGCTTTCTTT
V: TRBV9
J: TRBJ1-1
size: NA
length: 14
D: NA

CDR3: CASRGGSSSYNEQFF
DNA: TGTGCCAGCAGAGGGGGCTCTAGCTCCTACAATGAGCAGTTCTTC
V: TRBV7-2
J: TRBJ2-1
size: NA
length: 15
D: TRBD1

CDR3: CASSGTGEQQYF
DNA: TGTGCCAGCAGCGGGACAGGGGAACAGCAGTACTTC
V: TRBV9
J: TRBJ2-7
size: few
length: 12
D: TRBD1

CDR3: CASSLVQGVGNEQFF
DNA: TGTGCCAGCAGCTTAGTTCAGGGTGTAGGAAATGAGCAGTTCTTC
V: TRBV7-2
J: TRBJ2-1
size: NA
length: 15
D: NA

CDR3: CASSPNSGGTDTQYF
DNA: TGTGCCAGCTCACCAAATAGCGGGGGGACAGATACGCAGTATTTT
V: TRBV18
J: TRBJ2-3
size: NA
length: 15
D: TRBD2

CDR3: CASSLGAGDNSPLHF
DNA: TGCGCCAGCAGCCTTGGGGCAGGGGATAATTCACCCCTCCACTTT
V: TRBV5-1
J: TRBJ1-6
size: NA
length: 15
D: NA

CDR3: CATHKTGVNQPQHF
DNA: TGTGCCACCCATAAGACAGGGGTGAATCAGCCCCAGCATTTT
V: TRBV27
J: TRBJ1-5
size: NA
length: 14
D: TRBD1

CDR3: CSVEHEYQETQYF
DNA: TGCAGCGTTGAGCACGAGTACCAAGAGACCCAGTACTTC
V: TRBV29-1
J: TRBJ2-5
size: NA
length: 13
D: NA

CDR3: CASSPLGLAGDSYNEQFF
DNA: TGTGCCAGCTCACCGTTGGGACTAGCGGGCGACTCCTACAATGAGCAGTTCTTC
V: TRBV18
J: TRBJ2-1
size: NA
length: 18
D: TRBD2